The clone carrying this T cell receptor (beta chain) was seen more than once but under ten times. Its antigen is undetermined. The data stem from a study of vaccination and CD4 T cells after COVID-19. General study findings and limits: Counts of SARS-CoV-2-reactive clonotypes had a median that went from around 19 to 38, a nonsignificant change.

The CDR3 contains 13 residues. The germline gives CDR1 SNHLY, CDR2 FYNNEI. V lost 7 bases and J lost 4; bases outside the gene matches: 6. The Oncomine TCR Beta short-read assay sequenced DNA from cultured CD4+ T cells. After culture, CD4+ T cells served as the source for genomic DNA extraction. TCRdb called the PCR reads again in MiXCR, with one record for every CDR3 protein. Of about 6,600 distinct CDR3 sequences listed, less than 60% are singletons. Treatment described: roughly 11-day PBMC culture with coronavirus spike peptide pools or control peptides (ViraFEST assay). The unexposed donor gave CD4+ T cells before the COVID-19 pandemic (2011-2018).

The source is a human donor in good health. The sequencing input was CD4+ T cells from blood, cultured in vitro. V gene TRBV2 combines with J gene TRBJ1-1; 7 bases align to TRBD1. CDR3 DNA sequence: TGTGCCAGCATACAGGGGCTGGGCACTGAAGCTTTCTTT. It translates to CASIQGLGTEAFF.